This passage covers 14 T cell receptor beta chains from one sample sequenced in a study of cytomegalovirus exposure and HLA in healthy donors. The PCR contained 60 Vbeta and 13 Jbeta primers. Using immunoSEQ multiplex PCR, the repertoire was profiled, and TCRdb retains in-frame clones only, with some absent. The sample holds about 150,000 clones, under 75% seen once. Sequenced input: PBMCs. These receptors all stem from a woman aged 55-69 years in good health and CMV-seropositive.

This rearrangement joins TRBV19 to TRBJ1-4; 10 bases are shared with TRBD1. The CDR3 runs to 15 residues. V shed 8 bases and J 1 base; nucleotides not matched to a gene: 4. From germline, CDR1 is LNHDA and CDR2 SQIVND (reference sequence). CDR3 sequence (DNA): TGTGCCAGTTCCGGGACAGGGGTAACTAATGAAAAACTGTTTTTT. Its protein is CASSGTGVTNEKLFF.

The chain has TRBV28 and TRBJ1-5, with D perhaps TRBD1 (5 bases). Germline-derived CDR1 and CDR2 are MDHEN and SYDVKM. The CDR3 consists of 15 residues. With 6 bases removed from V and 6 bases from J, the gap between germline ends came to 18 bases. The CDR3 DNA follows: TGTGCCAGCAGCCTGGACGGTAAAGGGGCTCAGCCCCAGCATTTT. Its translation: CASSLDGKGAQPQHF. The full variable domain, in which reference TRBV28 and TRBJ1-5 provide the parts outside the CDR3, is DVKVTQSSRYLVKRTGEKVFLECVQDMDHENMFWYRQDPGLGLRLIYFSYDVKMKEKGDIPEGYSVSREKKERFSLILESASTNQTSMYLCASSLDGKGAQPQHFGDGTRLSIL.

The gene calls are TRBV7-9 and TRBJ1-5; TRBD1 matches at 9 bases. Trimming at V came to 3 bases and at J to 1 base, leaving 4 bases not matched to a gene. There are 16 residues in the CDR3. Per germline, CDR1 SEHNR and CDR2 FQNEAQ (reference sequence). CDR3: CASSLGTGRSNQPQHF. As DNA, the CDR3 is TGTGCCAGCAGCTTGGGGACAGGGCGAAGCAATCAGCCCCAGCATTTT.

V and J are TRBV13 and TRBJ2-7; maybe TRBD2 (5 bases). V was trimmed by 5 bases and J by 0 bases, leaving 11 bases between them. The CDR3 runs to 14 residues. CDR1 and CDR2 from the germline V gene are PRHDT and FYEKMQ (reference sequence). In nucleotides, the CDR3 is TGTGCCAGCAGCCCCCCGGGGATCTCCTACGAGCAGTACTTC. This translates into CASSPPGISYEQYF.

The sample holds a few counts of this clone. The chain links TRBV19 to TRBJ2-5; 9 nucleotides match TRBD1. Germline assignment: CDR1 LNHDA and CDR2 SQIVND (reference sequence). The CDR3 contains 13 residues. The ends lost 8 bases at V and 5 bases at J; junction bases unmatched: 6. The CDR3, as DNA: TGTGCCAGTCCGGGAGACAGGGGGGAGACCCAGTACTTC. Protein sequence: CASPGDRGETQYF.

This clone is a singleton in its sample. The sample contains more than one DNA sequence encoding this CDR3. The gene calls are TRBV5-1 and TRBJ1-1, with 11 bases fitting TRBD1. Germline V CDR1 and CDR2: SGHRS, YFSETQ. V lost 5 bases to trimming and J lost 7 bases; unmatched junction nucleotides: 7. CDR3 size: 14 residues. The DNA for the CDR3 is TGCGCCAGCAGTCTCAGGACAGGGGGCGATGAAGCTTTCTTT. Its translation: CASSLRTGGDEAFF.

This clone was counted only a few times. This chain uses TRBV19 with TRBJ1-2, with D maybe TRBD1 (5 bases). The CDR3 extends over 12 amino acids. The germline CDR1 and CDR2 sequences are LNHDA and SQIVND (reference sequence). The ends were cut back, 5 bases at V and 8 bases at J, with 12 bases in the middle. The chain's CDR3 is CASSRTKGGYTF. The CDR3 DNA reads TGTGCCAGTAGTCGGACCAAGGGGGGCTACACCTTC. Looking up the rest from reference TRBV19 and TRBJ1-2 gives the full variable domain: DGGITQSPKYLFRKEGQNVTLSCEQNLNHDAMYWYRQDPGQGLRLIYYSQIVNDFQKGDIAEGYSVSREKKESFPLTVTSAQKNPTAFYLCASSRTKGGYTFGSGTRLTVV.

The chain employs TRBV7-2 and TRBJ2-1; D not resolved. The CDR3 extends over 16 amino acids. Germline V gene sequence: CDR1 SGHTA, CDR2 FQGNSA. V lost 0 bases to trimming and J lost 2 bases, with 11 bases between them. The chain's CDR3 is CASSLAHPSAYNEQFF. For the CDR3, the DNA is TGTGCCAGCAGCTTAGCGCATCCCAGTGCCTACAATGAGCAGTTCTTC.

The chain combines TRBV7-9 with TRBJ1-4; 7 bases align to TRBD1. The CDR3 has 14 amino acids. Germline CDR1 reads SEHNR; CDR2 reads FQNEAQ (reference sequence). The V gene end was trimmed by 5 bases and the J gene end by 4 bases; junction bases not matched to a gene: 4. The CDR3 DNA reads TGTGCCAGCAGCCCGGACAGGCTTAATGAAAAACTGTTTTTT. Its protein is CASSPDRLNEKLFF.

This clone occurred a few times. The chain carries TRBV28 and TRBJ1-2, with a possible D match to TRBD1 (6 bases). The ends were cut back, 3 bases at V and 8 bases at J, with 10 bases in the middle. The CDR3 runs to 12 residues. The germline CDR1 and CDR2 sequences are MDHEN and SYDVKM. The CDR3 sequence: CASSLDSEGYTF. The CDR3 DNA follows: TGTGCCAGCAGTTTGGACAGCGAGGGCTACACCTTC.

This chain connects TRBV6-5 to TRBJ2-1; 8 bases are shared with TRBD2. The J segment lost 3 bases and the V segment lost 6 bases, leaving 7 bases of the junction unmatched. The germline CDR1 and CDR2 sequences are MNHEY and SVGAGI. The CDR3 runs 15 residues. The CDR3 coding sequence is TGTGCCAGCAGCAGAACCGGGACTAGCTACAATGAGCAGTTCTTC. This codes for CASSRTGTSYNEQFF.

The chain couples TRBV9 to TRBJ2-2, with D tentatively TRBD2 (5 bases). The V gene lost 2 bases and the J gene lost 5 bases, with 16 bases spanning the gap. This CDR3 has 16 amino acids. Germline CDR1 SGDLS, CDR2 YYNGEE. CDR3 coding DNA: TGTGCCAGCAGCGTCCTCGGGATCCCGGCTACCGGGGAGCTGTTTTTT. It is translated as CASSVLGIPATGELFF. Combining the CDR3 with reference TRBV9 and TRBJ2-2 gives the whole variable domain DSGVTQTPKHLITATGQRVTLRCSPRSGDLSVYWYQQSLDQGLQFLIQYYNGEERAKGNILERFSAQQFPDLHSELNLSSLELGDSALYFCASSVLGIPATGELFFGEGSRLTVL.

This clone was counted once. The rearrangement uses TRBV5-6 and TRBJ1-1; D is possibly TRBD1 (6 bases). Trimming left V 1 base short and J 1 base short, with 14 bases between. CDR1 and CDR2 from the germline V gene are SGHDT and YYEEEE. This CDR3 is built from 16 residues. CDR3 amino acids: CASSLRRTGSNTEAFF. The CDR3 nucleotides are TGTGCCAGCAGCTTGAGGCGTACAGGGTCGAACACTGAAGCTTTCTTT.

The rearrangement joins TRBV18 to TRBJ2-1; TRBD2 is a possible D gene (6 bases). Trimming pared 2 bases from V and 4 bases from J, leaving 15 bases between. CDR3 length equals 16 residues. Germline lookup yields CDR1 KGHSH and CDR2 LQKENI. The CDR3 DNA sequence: TGTGCCAGCTCACCATCCCGGACGGGAGCTTACAATGAGCAGTTCTTC. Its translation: CASSPSRTGAYNEQFF.